This T cell receptor (beta chain) was found in a study of blood T cell repertoires in COVID-19. In the study overall: Donors in the United States, Italy and Spain gave samples during acute or convalescent COVID-19.

The germline gives CDR1 SGHAT, CDR2 FQNNGV. The CDR3 has 16 amino acids. Trimming took 1 base from V and 8 from J; bases not matched to a gene: 7. Original handling: Nucleated cell number was recorded as an estimate derived from reference gene primer amplification. Sequenced by immunoSEQ multiplex PCR; TCRdb stores in-frame clones only, minus some. Clone size and the V and J calls come from that table; the DNA yielded D and trimming. The profile shows about 280,000 clones, under 90% of them singletons. The receptor comes from a woman aged 45 to 65 who had recovered from COVID-19. The sample comprised peripheral blood. The genes are TRBV11-2 and TRBJ2-1; TRBD2 matches 11 bases. This chain's CDR3 is CASSLVGSGRADEQFF. DNA for the CDR3: TGTGCCAGCAGCTTAGTAGGTAGCGGGAGGGCCGATGAGCAGTTCTTC.